This T cell receptor beta chain was observed in a study of control samples from healthy donors and cancer patients. The CDR3 runs to 15 residues. The V gene's germline CDR1 is LNHDA and CDR2 SQIVND (reference sequence). Deletions cut 6 bases from V and 1 base from J, with 15 bases between. Sequencing was performed with immunoSEQ multiplex PCR; in TCRdb, only in-frame clones are kept and a portion is missing. The sample consists of roughly 18,000 clones, 70% to 90% of them appearing once. This clonotype was sampled from a woman aged 55-70 years with head and neck cancer. The sample taken for sequencing was PBMCs. The chain recombines TRBV19 with TRBJ1-1; no clear D gene. The CDR3 bases are TGTGCCAGTAGCCGTTGGGAGGGCTCGAACACTGAAGCTTTCTTT. It specifies CASSRWEGSNTEAFF.